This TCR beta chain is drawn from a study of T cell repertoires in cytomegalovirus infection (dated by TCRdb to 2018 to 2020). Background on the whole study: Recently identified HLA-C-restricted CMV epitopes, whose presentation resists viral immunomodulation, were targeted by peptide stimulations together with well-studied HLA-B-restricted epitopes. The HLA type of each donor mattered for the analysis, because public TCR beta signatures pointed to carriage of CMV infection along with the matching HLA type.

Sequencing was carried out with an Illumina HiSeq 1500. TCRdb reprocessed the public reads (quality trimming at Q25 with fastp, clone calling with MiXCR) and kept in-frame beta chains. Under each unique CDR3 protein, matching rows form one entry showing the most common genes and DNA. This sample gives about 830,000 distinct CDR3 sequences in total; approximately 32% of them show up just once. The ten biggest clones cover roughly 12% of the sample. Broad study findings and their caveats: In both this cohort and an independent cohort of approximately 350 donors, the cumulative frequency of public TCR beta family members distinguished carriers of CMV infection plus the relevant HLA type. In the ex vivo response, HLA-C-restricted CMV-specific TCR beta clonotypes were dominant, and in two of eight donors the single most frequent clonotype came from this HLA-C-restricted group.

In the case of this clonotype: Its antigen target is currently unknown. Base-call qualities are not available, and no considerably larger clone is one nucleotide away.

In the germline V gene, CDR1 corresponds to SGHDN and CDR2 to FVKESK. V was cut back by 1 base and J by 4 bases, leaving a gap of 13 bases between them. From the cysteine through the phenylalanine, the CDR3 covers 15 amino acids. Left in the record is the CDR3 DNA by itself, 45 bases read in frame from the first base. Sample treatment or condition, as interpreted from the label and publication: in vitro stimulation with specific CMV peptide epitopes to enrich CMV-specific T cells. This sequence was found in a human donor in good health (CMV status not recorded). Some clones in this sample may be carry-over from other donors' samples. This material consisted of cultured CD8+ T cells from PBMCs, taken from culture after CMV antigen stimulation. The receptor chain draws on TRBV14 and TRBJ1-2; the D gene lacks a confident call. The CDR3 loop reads CASSQGTFPIYGYTF. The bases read TGTGCCAGCAGCCAAGGGACCTTTCCAATCTATGGCTACACCTTC. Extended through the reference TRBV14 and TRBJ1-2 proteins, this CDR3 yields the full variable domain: EAGVTQFPSHSVIEKGQTVTLRCDPISGHDNLYWYRRVMGKEIKFLLHFVKESKQDESGMPNNRFLAERTGGTYSTLKVQPAELEDSGVYFCASSQGTFPIYGYTFGSGTRLTVV.